This paragraph reports one TCR beta chain. Antigen specificity is unknown. This CDR3 region has 15 residues. Trimming left V 2 bases short and J 1 base short, with 8 bases between. Combining a sample-barcoded 5' primer with a J-beta primer mix, a second PCR ran for about 7 to 11 cycles. A tag from a template-switch adaptor with 12 random nucleotides marked each cDNA molecule. From the 5' RACE reads, TCRdb called clonotypes with MiXCR, one entry per CDR3 protein. The sample lists around 940,000 distinct CDR3 sequences, roughly 51% occurring once. This record belongs to a study of blood T cells in healthy people across ages. For the study at large: Capture by template switching was about one barcoded beta molecule per two T cells.

Broader study findings: A roughly linear fall in TCR beta diversity per million T cells was seen with increasing age.

The origin of this receptor is a woman in her fifties or sixties in good health. The material sequenced was blood. V gene TRBV12-3 or TRBV12-4 combines with J gene TRBJ2-2, with no clear D. The CDR3 region is CASSLIWGNTGELFF. The CDR3 nucleotides are TGTGCCAGCAGTTTAATTTGGGGGAACACCGGGGAGCTGTTTTTT.